This T cell receptor (beta chain) originates from a study of blood T cell repertoires in COVID-19. Background on the study: Whether acute or convalescent, the COVID-19 samples came from the United States, Italy and Spain. The analysed material was cDNA or gDNA that came from T cells, B-cell-depleted T cells, or PBMCs.

Assay: immunoSEQ multiplex PCR; the TCRdb copy retains only in-frame clones and omits some. The data show 170,000 or so clones, around 80% seen once. Germline V gene sequence: CDR1 LGHDT, CDR2 YNNKEL (reference sequence). The length of the CDR3 is 11 residues. Trimming took off 7 bases at V and 8 bases at J, with 11 bases between the two ends. The sequence was obtained from a woman aged 60-75 years with acute or convalescent COVID-19. V gene TRBV3-1 (or the pseudogene TRBV3-2) combines with J gene TRBJ1-1, with D unclear. The sequencing input was peripheral blood. CDR3 DNA sequence: TGTGCCAGCAAAAACCGGGAGGAAGCTTTCTTT. Its protein product is CASKNREEAFF.